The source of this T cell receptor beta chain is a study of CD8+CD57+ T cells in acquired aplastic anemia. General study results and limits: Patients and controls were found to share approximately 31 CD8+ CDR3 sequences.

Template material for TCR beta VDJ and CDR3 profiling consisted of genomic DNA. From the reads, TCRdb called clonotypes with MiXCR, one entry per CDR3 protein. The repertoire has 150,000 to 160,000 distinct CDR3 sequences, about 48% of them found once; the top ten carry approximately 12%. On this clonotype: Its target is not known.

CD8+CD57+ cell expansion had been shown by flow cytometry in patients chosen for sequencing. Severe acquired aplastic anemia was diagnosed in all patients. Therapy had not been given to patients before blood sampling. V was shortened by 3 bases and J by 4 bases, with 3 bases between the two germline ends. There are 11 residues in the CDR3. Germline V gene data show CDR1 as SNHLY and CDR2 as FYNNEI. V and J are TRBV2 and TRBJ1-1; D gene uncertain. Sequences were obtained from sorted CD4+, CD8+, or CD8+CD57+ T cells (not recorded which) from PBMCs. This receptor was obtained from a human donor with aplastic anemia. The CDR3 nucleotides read TGTGCCAGCAGTGATTTCACTGAAGCTTTCTTT. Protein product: CASSDFTEAFF.